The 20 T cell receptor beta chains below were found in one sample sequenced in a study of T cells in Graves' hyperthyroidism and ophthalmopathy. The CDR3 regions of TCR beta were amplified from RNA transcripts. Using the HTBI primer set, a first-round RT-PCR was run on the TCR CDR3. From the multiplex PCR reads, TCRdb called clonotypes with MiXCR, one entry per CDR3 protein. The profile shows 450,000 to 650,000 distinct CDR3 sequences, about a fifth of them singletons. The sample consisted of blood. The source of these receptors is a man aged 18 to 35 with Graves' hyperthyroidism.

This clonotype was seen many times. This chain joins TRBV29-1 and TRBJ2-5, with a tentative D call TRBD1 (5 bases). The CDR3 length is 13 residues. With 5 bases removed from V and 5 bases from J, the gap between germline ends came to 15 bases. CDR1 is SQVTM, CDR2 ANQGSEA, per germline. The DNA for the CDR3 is TGCAGCGTTAAACCCCAGGGTCGGGAGACCCAGTACTTC. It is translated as CSVKPQGRETQYF.

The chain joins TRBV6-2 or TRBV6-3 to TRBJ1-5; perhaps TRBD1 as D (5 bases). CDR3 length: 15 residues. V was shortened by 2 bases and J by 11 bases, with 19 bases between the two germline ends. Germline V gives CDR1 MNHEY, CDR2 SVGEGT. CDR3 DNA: TGTGCCAGCAGTTACGTGGACAAGGAATGGGGGACCCAGCATTTT. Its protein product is CASSYVDKEWGTQHF.

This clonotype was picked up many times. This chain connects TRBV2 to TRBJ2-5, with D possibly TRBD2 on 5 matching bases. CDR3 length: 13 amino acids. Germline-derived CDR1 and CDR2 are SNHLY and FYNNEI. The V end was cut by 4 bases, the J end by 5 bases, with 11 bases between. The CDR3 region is CASSGTSQETQYF. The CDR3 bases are TGTGCCAGCAGTGGGACTTCCCAGGAGACCCAGTACTTC.

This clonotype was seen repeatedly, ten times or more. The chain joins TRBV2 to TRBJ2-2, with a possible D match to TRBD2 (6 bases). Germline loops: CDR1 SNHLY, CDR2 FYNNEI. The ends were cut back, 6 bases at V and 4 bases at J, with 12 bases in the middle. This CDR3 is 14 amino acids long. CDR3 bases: TGTGCCAGCAGGGCGGGGCGCGTCACCGGGGAGCTGTTTTTT. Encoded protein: CASRAGRVTGELFF.

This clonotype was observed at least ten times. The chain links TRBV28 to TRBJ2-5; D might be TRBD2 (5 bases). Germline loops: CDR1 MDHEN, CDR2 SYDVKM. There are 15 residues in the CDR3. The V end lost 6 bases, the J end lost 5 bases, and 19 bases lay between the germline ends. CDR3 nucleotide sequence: TGTGCCAGCAGCACTTTCGTAGGGAGTGGCGAGACCCAGTACTTC. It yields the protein CASSTFVGSGETQYF. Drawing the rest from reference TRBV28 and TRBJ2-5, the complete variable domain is DVKVTQSSRYLVKRTGEKVFLECVQDMDHENMFWYRQDPGLGLRLIYFSYDVKMKEKGDIPEGYSVSREKKERFSLILESASTNQTSMYLCASSTFVGSGETQYFGPGTRLLVL.

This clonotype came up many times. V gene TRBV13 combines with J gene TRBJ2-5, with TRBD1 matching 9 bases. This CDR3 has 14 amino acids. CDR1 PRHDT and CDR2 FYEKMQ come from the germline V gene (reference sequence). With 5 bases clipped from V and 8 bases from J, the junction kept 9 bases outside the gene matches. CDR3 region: CASSQGQGAGTQYF. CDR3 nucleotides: TGTGCCAGCAGCCAGGGACAGGGCGCTGGAACCCAGTACTTC.

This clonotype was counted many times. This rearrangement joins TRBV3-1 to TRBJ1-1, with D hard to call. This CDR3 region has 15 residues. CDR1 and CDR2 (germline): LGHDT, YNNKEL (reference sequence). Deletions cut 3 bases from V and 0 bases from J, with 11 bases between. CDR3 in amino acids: CASSHSTDMNTEAFF. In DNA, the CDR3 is TGTGCCAGCAGCCACTCGACTGATATGAACACTGAAGCTTTCTTT.

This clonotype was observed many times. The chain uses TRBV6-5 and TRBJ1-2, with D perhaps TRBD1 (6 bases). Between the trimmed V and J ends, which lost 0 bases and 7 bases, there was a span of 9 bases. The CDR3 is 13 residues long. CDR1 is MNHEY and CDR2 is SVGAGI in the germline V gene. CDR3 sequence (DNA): TGTGCCAGCAGTTACTCGGACAGTCTTGGCTACACCTTC. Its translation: CASSYSDSLGYTF.

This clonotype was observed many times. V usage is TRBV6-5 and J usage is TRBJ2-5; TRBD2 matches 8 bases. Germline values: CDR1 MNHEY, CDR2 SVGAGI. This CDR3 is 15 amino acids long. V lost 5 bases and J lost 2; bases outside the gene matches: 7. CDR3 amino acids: CASSHGAGEQETQYF. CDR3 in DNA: TGTGCCAGCAGTCACGGAGCGGGGGAACAAGAGACCCAGTACTTC.

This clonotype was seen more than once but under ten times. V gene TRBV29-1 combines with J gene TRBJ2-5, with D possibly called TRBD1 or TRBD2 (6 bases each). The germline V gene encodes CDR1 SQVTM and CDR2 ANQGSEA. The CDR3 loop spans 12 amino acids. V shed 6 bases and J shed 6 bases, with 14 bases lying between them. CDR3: CSVRGRGQTQYF. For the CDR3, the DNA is TGCAGCGTCCGGGGGCGGGGACAGACCCAGTACTTC.

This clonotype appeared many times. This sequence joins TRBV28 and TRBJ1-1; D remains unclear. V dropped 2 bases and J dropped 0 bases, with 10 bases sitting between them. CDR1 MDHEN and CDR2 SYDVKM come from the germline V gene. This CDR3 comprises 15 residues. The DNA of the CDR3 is TGTGCCAGCAGTTTAGTAGGTCGGATGAACACTGAAGCTTTCTTT. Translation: CASSLVGRMNTEAFF.

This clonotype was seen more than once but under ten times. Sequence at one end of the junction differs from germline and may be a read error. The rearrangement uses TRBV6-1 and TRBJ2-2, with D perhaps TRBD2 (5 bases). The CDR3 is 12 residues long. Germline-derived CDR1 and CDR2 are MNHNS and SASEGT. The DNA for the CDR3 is TGTGCCAGCAGAACAGTCCTCGGGGAGCTGCTTTTT. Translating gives CASRTVLGELLF.

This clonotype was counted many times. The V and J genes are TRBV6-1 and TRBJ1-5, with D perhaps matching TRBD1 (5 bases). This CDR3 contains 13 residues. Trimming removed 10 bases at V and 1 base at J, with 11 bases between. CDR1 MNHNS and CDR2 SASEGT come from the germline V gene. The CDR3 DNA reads TGTGCCACCCTTGACAGCAGCAATCAGCCCCAGCATTTT. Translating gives CATLDSSNQPQHF.

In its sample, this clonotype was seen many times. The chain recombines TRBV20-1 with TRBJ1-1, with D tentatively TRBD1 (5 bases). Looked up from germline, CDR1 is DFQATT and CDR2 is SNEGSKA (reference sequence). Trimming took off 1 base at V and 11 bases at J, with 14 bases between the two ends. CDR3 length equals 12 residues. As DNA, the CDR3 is TGCAGTGCTAGAGTCGAGGGGCGTCGGGCTTTCTTT. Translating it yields CSARVEGRRAFF.

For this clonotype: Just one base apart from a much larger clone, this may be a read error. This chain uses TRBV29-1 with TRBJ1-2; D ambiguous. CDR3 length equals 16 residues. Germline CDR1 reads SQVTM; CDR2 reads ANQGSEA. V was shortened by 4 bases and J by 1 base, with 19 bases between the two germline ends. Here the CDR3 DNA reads TGCAGCGTTGCCTCCCTTGGCAGAGCCCATAACTATGGCTACACCTTC. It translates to CSVASLGRAHNYGYTF.

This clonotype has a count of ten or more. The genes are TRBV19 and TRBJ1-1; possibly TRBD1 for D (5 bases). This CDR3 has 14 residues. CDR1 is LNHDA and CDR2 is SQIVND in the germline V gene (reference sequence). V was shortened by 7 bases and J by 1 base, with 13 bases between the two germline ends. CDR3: CASKVAGTNTEAFF. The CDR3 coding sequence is TGTGCCAGTAAGGTAGCAGGGACGAACACTGAAGCTTTCTTT.

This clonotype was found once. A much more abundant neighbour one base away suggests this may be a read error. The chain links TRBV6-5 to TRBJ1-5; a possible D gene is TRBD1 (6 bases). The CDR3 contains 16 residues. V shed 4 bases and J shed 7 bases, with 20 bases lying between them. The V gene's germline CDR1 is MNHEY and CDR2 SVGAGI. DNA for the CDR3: TGTGCCAGCAGTTTATGGCGGGGACATGGCCGGCAGCCCCAGCATTTT. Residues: CASSLWRGHGRQPQHF.

As DNA, the CDR3 is TGCAGTGTCACTGCGGGGCTGAACACCGGGGAGCTGTTTTTT. Protein sequence: CSVTAGLNTGELFF. The V call is TRBV20-1, the J call TRBJ2-2; a possible D gene is TRBD2 (6 bases). V lost 7 bases and J 1 base, leaving 13 bases between the germline ends. The germline gives CDR1 DFQATT, CDR2 SNEGSKA (reference sequence). CDR3 size: 14 residues.

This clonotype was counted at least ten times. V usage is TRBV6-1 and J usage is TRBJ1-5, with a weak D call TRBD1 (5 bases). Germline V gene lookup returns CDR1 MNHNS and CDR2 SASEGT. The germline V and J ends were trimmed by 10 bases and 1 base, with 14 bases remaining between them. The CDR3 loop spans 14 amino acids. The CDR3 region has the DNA TGTGCCATCCGAGGGGAGGGGAGCAATCAGCCCCAGCATTTT. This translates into CAIRGEGSNQPQHF.

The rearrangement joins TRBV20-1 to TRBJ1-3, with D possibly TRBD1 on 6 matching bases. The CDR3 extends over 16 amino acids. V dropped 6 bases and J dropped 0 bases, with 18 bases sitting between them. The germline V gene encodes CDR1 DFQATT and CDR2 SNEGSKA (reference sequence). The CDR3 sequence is CSAPIRGGLSGNTIYF. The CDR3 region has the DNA TGCAGTGCCCCAATCCGTGGGGGCCTCTCTGGAAACACCATATATTTT.